This TCR beta chain was identified in a study of blood T cell repertoires in COVID-19. About the research overall: Nucleic acid was either cDNA or gDNA, and it came from T cells, B-cell-depleted T cells, or PBMCs.

V dropped 1 base and J dropped 7 bases, with 4 bases sitting between them. This CDR3 is built from 10 residues. Germline-derived CDR1 and CDR2 are SQVTM and ANQGSEA. As processed by the authors: Estimation of nucleated cell counts relied on the amplification of reference gene primers. TCRdb keeps only in-frame clones here, not all; method: immunoSEQ multiplex PCR. D and trimming come from the DNA, and the V and J calls and clone size come from that table. The sample holds some 260,000 clones, roughly 86% seen once. The V and J genes are TRBV29-1 and TRBJ1-1; D not resolved. Material: peripheral blood. The receptor was derived from a human donor in a cohort sampled during active COVID-19. CDR3 sequence: CSVEGHEAFF. The CDR3 DNA sequence: TGCAGCGTTGAAGGACATGAAGCTTTCTTT.